The text below deals with one T cell receptor beta chain. Its antigen is undetermined. These data originate in a study of CD8 T cells in ankylosing spondylitis. One entry per CDR3 protein results from TCRdb running MiXCR on the 5' RACE reads. The sample lists hundreds of thousands of distinct CDR3 sequences, 12% occurring once. V gave up 4 bases and J gave up 2 bases; unmatched junction bases: 13. The CDR3 totals 18 residues. The germline V gene encodes CDR1 SGHRS and CDR2 YFSETQ. Broader study findings: Within ankylosing spondylitis blood, a TCR beta motif made up of eight or nine highly homologous variants appeared to be characteristic.

This chain joins TRBV5-1 and TRBJ2-2; 8 bases match TRBD1. The source material was blood, either unsorted or a sorted T cell fraction (not recorded which). This sequence originates from a male donor with ankylosing spondylitis. DNA of the CDR3: TGCGCCAGCAGCCCGGGGCAGGGGGCGTTCTCCAACACCGGGGAGCTGTTTTTT. This encodes CASSPGQGAFSNTGELFF. The variable domain in full, completed from reference TRBV5-1 and TRBJ2-2, reads KAGVTQTPRYLIKTRGQQVTLSCSPISGHRSVSWYQQTPGQGLQFLFEYFSETQRNKGNFPGRFSGRQFSNSRSEMNVSTLELGDSALYLCASSPGQGAFSNTGELFFGEGSRLTVL.